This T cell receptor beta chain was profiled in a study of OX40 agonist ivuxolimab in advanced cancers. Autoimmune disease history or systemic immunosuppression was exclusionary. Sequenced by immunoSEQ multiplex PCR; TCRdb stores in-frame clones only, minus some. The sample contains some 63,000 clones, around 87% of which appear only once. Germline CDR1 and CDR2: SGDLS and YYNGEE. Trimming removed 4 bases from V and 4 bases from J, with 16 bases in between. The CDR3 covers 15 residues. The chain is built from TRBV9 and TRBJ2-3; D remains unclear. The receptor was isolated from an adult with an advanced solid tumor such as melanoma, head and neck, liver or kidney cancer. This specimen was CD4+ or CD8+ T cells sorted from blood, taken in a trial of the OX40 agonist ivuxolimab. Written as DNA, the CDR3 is TGTGCCAGCAGCACCCCCCGGGCAGCCTCAGATACGCAGTATTTT. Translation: CASSTPRAASDTQYF.